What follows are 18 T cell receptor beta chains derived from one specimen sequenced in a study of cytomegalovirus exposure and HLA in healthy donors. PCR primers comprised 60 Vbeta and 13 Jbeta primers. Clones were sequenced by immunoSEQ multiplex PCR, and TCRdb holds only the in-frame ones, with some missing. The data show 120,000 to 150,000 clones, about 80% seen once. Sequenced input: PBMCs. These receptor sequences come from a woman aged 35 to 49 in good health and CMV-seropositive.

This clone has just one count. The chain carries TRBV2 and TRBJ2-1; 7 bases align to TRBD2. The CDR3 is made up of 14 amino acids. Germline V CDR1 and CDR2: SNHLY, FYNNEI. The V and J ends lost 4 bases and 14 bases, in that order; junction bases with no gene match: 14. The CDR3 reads CASSAGTTLGDEFF. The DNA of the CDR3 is TGTGCCAGCAGTGCCGGGACTACCCTGGGAGACGAGTTCTTC.

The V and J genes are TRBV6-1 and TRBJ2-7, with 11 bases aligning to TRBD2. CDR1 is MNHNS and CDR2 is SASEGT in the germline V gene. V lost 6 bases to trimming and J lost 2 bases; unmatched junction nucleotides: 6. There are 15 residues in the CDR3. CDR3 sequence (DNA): TGTGCCAGCAGGGGTAGCGGGAGGGCCACCTACGAGCAGTACTTC. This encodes CASRGSGRATYEQYF.

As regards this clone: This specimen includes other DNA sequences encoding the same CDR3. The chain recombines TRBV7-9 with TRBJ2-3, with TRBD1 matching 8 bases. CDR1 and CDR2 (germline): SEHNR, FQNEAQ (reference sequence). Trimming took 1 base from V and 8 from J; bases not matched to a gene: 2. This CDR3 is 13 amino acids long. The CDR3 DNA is TGTGCCAGCAGCTTAGTTGGACAGGGTACGCAGTATTTT. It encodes CASSLVGQGTQYF.

CDR3 coding DNA: TGTGCCAGCAGCTTAGCGCGGTTAGCGGGATCTGAGACCCAGTACTTC. It yields the protein CASSLARLAGSETQYF. The chain couples TRBV7-9 to TRBJ2-5, with TRBD2 matching over 8 bases. CDR1 and CDR2 from the germline V gene are SEHNR and FQNEAQ (reference sequence). V shed 0 bases, J shed 5 bases, and the junction held 8 bases outside the gene matches. The CDR3 runs 16 residues.

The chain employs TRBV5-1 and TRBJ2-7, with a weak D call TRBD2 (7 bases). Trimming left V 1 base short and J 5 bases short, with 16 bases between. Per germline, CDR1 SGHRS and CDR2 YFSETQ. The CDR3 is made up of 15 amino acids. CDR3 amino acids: CASSLWGGASDEQYF. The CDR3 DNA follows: TGCGCCAGCAGCTTGTGGGGGGGGGCTAGCGACGAGCAGTACTTC.

CDR3 sequence: CASSPRFRSRSGYYGYTF. The CDR3 nucleotides are TGTGCCAGCTCACCACGGTTCCGCAGCCGGAGTGGATACTATGGCTACACCTTC. The rearrangement joins TRBV18 to TRBJ1-2; D not certain. From germline, CDR1 is KGHSH and CDR2 LQKENI. Trimming pared 1 base from V and 3 bases from J, leaving 21 bases between. The CDR3 is made up of 18 amino acids.

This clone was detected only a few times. The CDR3 sequence is CASSPGSGTITDTQYF. CDR3 sequence (DNA): TGTGCCAGCAGCCCAGGCAGCGGGACCATCACAGATACGCAGTATTTT. V usage is TRBV7-9 and J usage is TRBJ2-3; 7 positions agree with TRBD2. CDR1 and CDR2 from the germline V gene are SEHNR and FQNEAQ (reference sequence). Trimming took 5 bases from V and 2 from J; bases not matched to a gene: 10. The CDR3 length is 16 residues.

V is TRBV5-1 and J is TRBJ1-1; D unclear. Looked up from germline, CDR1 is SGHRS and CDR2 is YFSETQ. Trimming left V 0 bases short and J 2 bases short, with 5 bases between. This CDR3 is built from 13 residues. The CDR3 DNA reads TGCGCCAGCAGCTTGGACAGTAACACTGAAGCTTTCTTT. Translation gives CASSLDSNTEAFF.

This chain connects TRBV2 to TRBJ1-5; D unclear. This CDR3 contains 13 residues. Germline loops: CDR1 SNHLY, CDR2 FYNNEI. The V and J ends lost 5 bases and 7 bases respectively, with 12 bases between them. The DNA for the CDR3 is TGTGCCAGCAGTTACACTACCTGGCAGCCCCAGCATTTT. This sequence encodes CASSYTTWQPQHF.

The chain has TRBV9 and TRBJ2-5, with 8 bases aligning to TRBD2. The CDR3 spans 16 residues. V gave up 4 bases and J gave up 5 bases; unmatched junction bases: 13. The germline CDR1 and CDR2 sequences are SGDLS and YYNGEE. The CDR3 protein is CASSPDIIAGWETQYF. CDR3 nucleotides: TGTGCCAGCAGCCCGGACATCATAGCGGGATGGGAGACCCAGTACTTC. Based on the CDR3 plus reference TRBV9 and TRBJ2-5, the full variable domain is DSGVTQTPKHLITATGQRVTLRCSPRSGDLSVYWYQQSLDQGLQFLIQYYNGEERAKGNILERFSAQQFPDLHSELNLSSLELGDSALYFCASSPDIIAGWETQYFGPGTRLLVL.

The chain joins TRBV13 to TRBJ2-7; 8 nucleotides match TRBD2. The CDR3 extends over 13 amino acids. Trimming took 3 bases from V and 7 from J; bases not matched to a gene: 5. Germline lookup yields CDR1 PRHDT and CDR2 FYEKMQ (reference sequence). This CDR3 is CASSLPGTREQYF. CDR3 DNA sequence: TGTGCCAGCAGCTTGCCCGGGACTAGGGAGCAGTACTTC.

As DNA, the CDR3 is TGCGCCAGCAGCTTGGGACAACGCTGGTACAATGAGCAGTTCTTC. Protein product: CASSLGQRWYNEQFF. The chain joins TRBV5-1 to TRBJ2-1; no clear D gene. Trimming took 0 bases from V and 4 from J, leaving 11 bases between them. Germline CDR1 is SGHRS and CDR2 is YFSETQ. The CDR3 contains 15 residues.

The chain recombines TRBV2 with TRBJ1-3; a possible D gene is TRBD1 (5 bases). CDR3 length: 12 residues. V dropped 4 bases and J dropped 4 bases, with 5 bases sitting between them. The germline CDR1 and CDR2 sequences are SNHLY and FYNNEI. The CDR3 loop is CASSGTGNTIYF. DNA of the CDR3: TGTGCCAGCAGTGGGACAGGAAACACCATATATTTT. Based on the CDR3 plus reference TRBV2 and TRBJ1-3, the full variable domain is EPEVTQTPSHQVTQMGQEVILRCVPISNHLYFYWYRQILGQKVEFLVSFYNNEISEKSEIFDDQFSVERPDGSNFTLKIRSTKLEDSAMYFCASSGTGNTIYFGEGSWLTVV.

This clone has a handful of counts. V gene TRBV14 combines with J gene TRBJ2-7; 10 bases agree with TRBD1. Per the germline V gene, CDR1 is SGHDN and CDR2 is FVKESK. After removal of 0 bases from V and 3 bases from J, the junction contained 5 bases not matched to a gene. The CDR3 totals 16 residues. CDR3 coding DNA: TGTGCCAGCAGCCAAGATGGGACAGGGGATATCTACGAGCAGTACTTC. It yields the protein CASSQDGTGDIYEQYF. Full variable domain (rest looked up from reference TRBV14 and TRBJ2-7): EAGVTQFPSHSVIEKGQTVTLRCDPISGHDNLYWYRRVMGKEIKFLLHFVKESKQDESGMPNNRFLAERTGGTYSTLKVQPAELEDSGVYFCASSQDGTGDIYEQYFGPGTRLTVT.

Written as DNA, the CDR3 is TGTGCCAGCAGTCAACCGGGACAGGGAAGAGATACGCAGTATTTT. This gives the protein CASSQPGQGRDTQYF. The rearrangement joins TRBV6-1 to TRBJ2-3; 9 bases map to TRBD1. The CDR3 is 15 residues long. The V segment lost 5 bases and the J segment 5 bases; nucleotides outside the gene matches: 8. Germline V gives CDR1 MNHNS, CDR2 SASEGT.

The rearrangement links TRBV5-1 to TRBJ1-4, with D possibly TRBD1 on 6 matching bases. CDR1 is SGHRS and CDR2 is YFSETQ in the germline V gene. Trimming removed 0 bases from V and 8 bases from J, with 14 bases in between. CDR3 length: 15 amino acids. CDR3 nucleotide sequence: TGCGCCAGCAGCTTGGGAGGGGGGGATGCCGAAAAACTGTTTTTT. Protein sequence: CASSLGGGDAEKLFF.

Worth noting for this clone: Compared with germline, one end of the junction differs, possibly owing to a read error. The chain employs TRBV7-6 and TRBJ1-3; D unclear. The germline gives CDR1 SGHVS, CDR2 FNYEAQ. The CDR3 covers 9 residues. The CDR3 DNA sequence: TGTGCCAGCAGCCCTAGCTTTCCCTTT. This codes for CASSPSFPF.

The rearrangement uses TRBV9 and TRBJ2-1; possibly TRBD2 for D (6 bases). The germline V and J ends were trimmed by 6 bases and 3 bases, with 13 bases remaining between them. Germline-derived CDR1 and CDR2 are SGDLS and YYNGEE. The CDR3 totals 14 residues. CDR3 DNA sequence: TGTGCCAGCACACCGGGGACTGGCTACAATGAGCAGTTCTTC. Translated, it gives CASTPGTGYNEQFF.